These 32 T cell receptor beta chains originate from one sample sequenced in a study of T cells in women clearing cervical HPV infection. Some clones are missing from TCRdb's copy, which holds only in-frame ones; the method was immunoSEQ multiplex PCR. The sample table sets out about 8,400 clones. The sample comprised blood buffy coat. The receptors derive from a woman between 18 and 69 years old with a cervical HPV16 infection that either progressed to CIN3+ or cleared (not recorded which).

As to this clone: The DNA ends 3 residues before the CDR3 does, and the rest of the CDR3 is filled in from the germline J gene. The V gene is TRBV2, the J gene TRBJ2-7, with 12 positions matching TRBD1. V lost 5 bases and J lost 4; bases outside the gene matches: 9. The CDR3 contains 16 residues. Germline CDR1 reads SNHLY; CDR2 reads FYNNEI. The CDR3 here is CASSTPRDRGLYEQYF. The CDR3 bases that were read are TGTGCCAGCAGTACCCCAAGGGACAGGGGGCTTTACGAG.

For this clone: The read terminates 3 residues ahead of where the CDR3 ends, so the germline J gene completes it. The V gene is TRBV6-2 or TRBV6-3, the J gene TRBJ2-3; 11 bases are shared with TRBD2. The CDR3 loop spans 16 amino acids. J was trimmed by 6 bases and V by 6 bases; bases with no gene match: 11. CDR1 and CDR2 from the germline V gene are MNHEY and SVGEGT. The part of the CDR3 DNA that was read is TGTGCCAGCAGCCCGACTAGCGGGGATGGGGTGGATACG. Translation gives CASSPTSGDGVDT. From start to end, the CDR3 is CASSPTSGDGVDTQYF.

Worth noting for this clone: The missing CDR3 end, 3 residues past where the read stops, is filled in from the germline J gene. This chain connects TRBV19 to TRBJ2-3; TRBD1 matches 9 bases. The germline V gene encodes CDR1 LNHDA and CDR2 SQIVND (reference sequence). The length of the CDR3 is 15 residues. The part of the CDR3 DNA that was read is TGTGCCAGTAGTATACTTACAGGGGGCAATCAGCCG. Its protein product is CASSILTGGNQP. The complete CDR3 sequence is CASSILTGGNQPQYF.

About this clone itself: The read is 3 residues too short to cover the CDR3 end, so that end is filled in from the germline J gene. The chain carries TRBV10-2 and TRBJ1-2, with a tentative D call TRBD1 (5 bases). V dropped 0 bases and J dropped 2 bases, with 13 bases sitting between them. The germline V gene has CDR1 WSHSY and CDR2 SAAADI. The CDR3 is 16 amino acids. The covered CDR3 bases are TGCGCCAGCAGTGAGTCGGGGGGTACTAGGAACTATGGC. This codes for CASSESGGTRNYG. The CDR3, in full, reads CASSESGGTRNYGYTF.

This clone is identified as medium-sized from frequency. The read ends 3 residues shy of where the CDR3 ends; the end is completed using the germline J gene. The V call is TRBV14, the J call TRBJ1-2, with 8 bases aligning to TRBD1. Germline V lookup: CDR1 SGHDN, CDR2 FVKESK. J lost 2 bases, V lost 1 base, and 9 bases had no gene match. This CDR3 has 17 residues. The CDR3 DNA, read in part, is TGTGCCAGCAGCCAAGGACCCCGACAGGGGACCAACTATGGC. Amino acids: CASSQGPRQGTNYG. The CDR3, in full, reads CASSQGPRQGTNYGYTF.

Notes on this clone: Read sequence stops 3 residues before the CDR3 end, and the germline J gene provides the missing end. The J gene is TRBJ2-7, the V gene TRBV11-1; 7 nucleotides match TRBD1. This CDR3 spans 14 amino acids. Trimming at V came to 8 bases and at J to 3 bases, leaving 10 bases not matched to a gene. Germline V lookup: CDR1 SGHAT, CDR2 FQDESV (reference sequence). The CDR3 spells CASENRDRDYEQYF. The DNA read from the CDR3 is TGTGCCAGCGAAAACCGGGACAGAGACTACGAG.

A remark on this clone: The read halts 3 residues ahead of the CDR3 end, with the missing end drawn from the germline J gene. The J gene is TRBJ1-5, the V gene TRBV6-2 or TRBV6-3, with 8 positions matching TRBD1. Trimming cost V 1 base and J 0 bases; bases outside gene matches: 5. This CDR3 comprises 17 residues. Germline values: CDR1 MNHEY, CDR2 SVGEGT. The CDR3 region is CASSYWTGIPSNQPQHF. The part of the CDR3 DNA that was read is TGTGCCAGCAGTTACTGGACAGGGATTCCTAGCAATCAGCCC.

Note on this clone: The read comes to an end 3 residues before the CDR3 does, leaving the germline J gene to fill in the end. J is TRBJ2-1 and V is TRBV6-2 or TRBV6-3; 9 bases are shared with TRBD2. Germline CDR1 is MNHEY and CDR2 is SVGEGT. CDR3 length: 16 amino acids. Trimming took 7 bases from V and 5 from J; bases not matched to a gene: 12. The CDR3 bases that were read are TGTGCCAGCACCGCCTTTTGGCGGGGGGGCGACAATGAG. Protein sequence: CASTAFWRGGDNE. In full, the CDR3 reads CASTAFWRGGDNEQFF.

About this clone itself: The sequence runs out 3 residues before the end of the CDR3; the remainder is reconstructed from the germline J gene. The chain is built from TRBV12-3 or TRBV12-4 and TRBJ2-5; perhaps TRBD2 as D (6 bases). V gave up 4 bases and J gave up 4 bases, with 13 bases separating them. The CDR3 contains 14 residues. Incomplete CDR3 DNA: TGTGCCAGCAGTTCCTTGACTAGGCGAGAGACC. Translating gives CASSSLTRRET. The full CDR3 protein is CASSSLTRRETQYF.

Note on this clone: The read finishes 3 residues shy of the CDR3 end, and the germline J gene is used to complete it. The rearrangement joins TRBV2 to TRBJ1-2; D possibly corresponds to TRBD1 (6 bases). Germline CDR1 and CDR2: SNHLY and FYNNEI. The CDR3 consists of 15 residues. The chain's CDR3 is CASSANTGTNYDYTF. The sequenced part of the CDR3 DNA is TGTGCCAGCAGTGCTAACACCGGGACAAACTACGAC.

To note about this clone: The read falls 3 residues short of the CDR3 end, and the missing part is taken from the germline J gene. The chain employs TRBV5-1 and TRBJ2-7, with unresolved D. The CDR3 loop spans 12 amino acids. Trimming removed 1 base from V and 2 bases from J, with 4 bases in between. From germline, CDR1 is SGHRS and CDR2 YFSETQ. Partial CDR3 DNA: TGCGCCAGCAGCTTGTCCACCTACGAG. It is translated as CASSLSTYE. The entire CDR3 protein reads CASSLSTYEQYF.

A remark on this clone: The read terminates 3 residues before the CDR3 end, so the remaining end is supplied by the germline J gene. This sequence joins TRBV20-1 and TRBJ2-3; tentative D call: TRBD1 (5 bases). CDR3 length: 12 amino acids. The V gene's germline CDR1 is DFQATT and CDR2 SNEGSKA (reference sequence). The germline V and J ends were trimmed by 6 bases and 0 bases, with 7 bases remaining between them. This chain's CDR3 is CSARTSTDTQYF. Incomplete CDR3 DNA: TGCAGTGCGAGGACAAGCACAGATACG.

About this clone: The read terminates 3 residues ahead of where the CDR3 ends, so the germline J gene completes it. The gene calls are TRBV5-1 and TRBJ2-7; the match to TRBD1 covers 8 bases. V shed 4 bases and J 2 bases; nucleotides not matched to a gene: 5. CDR1 is SGHRS and CDR2 is YFSETQ in the germline V gene. This CDR3 comprises 14 residues. The chain's CDR3 is CASSKVQGAYEQYF. Partial CDR3 DNA: TGCGCCAGCAGCAAGGTACAGGGGGCCTACGAG.

This CDR3 is CASSSKLQGRSYEQYF. The sequenced CDR3 bases are TGCGCCAGCAGCTCGAAACTACAGGGCCGCTCCTACGAG. The chain is built from TRBV5-1 and TRBJ2-7, with a tentative D call TRBD1 (6 bases). The read terminates 3 residues before the CDR3 end, so the remaining end is supplied by the germline J gene. The CDR3 is 16 amino acids. Trimming left V 3 bases short and J 0 bases short, with 16 bases between. The germline gives CDR1 SGHRS, CDR2 YFSETQ. Full variable domain (outside the CDR3, taken from reference TRBV5-1 and TRBJ2-7): KAGVTQTPRYLIKTRGQQVTLSCSPISGHRSVSWYQQTPGQGLQFLFEYFSETQRNKGNFPGRFSGRQFSNSRSEMNVSTLELGDSALYLCASSSKLQGRSYEQYFGPGTRLTVT.

Comment on this clone: From the germline J gene comes the end of the CDR3, since the read stops 3 residues before it. The V and J genes are TRBV14 and TRBJ2-1; TRBD1 might be the D (6 bases). The ends were cut back, 4 bases at V and 4 bases at J, with 29 bases in the middle. The CDR3 is 20 amino acids. Per the germline V gene, CDR1 is SGHDN and CDR2 is FVKESK. The CDR3 bases that were read are TGTGCCAGCAGCCCAAGGCCCTTGACAGGCTACACTTCAAGGTACAATGAG. Encoded protein: CASSPRPLTGYTSRYNE. The full CDR3 reads CASSPRPLTGYTSRYNEQFF.

To note about this clone: The CDR3 goes on 3 residues after the read ends, and that part is filled in from the germline J gene. The chain links TRBV7-2 to TRBJ1-2; possibly TRBD1 for D (6 bases). CDR1 SGHTA and CDR2 FQGNSA come from the germline V gene. CDR3 length: 15 amino acids. The CDR3 bases that were read are TGTGCCAGCAGCCCCGACGCGGGGGGCACAGATACC. Protein: CASSPDAGGTDT. The whole CDR3 protein is CASSPDAGGTDTYTF.

A word on this clone: The CDR3 is cut off 3 residues early in the read; its end comes from the germline J gene. The chain links TRBV7-2 to TRBJ1-2; no firm D call. The CDR3 is 13 residues long. Looked up from germline, CDR1 is SGHTA and CDR2 is FQGNSA. The covered CDR3 bases are TGTGCCAGCAGCCTAGATCACGCGAACGAC. This sequence encodes CASSLDHAND. Given in full, the CDR3 is CASSLDHANDYTF.

As to this clone: Read coverage stops 3 residues before the CDR3 terminus; the germline J gene supplies the remainder. The chain recombines TRBV5-6 with TRBJ2-3, with 9 bases lining up with TRBD1. The V gene's germline CDR1 is SGHDT and CDR2 YYEEEE. The CDR3 extends over 15 amino acids. The CDR3 sequence is CASSFDRGLQETQYF. The covered CDR3 bases are TGTGCCAGCAGCTTCGACAGGGGGTTGCAAGAGACG.

A note on this clone: The read falls 3 residues short of the CDR3 end, and the missing part is taken from the germline J gene. This sequence joins TRBV7-3 and TRBJ1-2; 12 bases line up with TRBD1. CDR1 is SGHTA, CDR2 FQGTGA, per germline. The CDR3 sequence is 15 residues long. V was clipped by 0 bases and J by 6 bases; unmatched bases: 2. The CDR3 DNA, read in part, is TGTGCCAGCAGCTTAACGGGACAGGGGGCTGATGGC. This translates into CASSLTGQGADG. The CDR3, in full, reads CASSLTGQGADGYTF. The variable domain in full, with the rest retrieved from reference TRBV7-3 and TRBJ1-2, is GAGVSQTPSNKVTEKGKYVELRCDPISGHTALYWYRQSLGQGPEFLIYFQGTGAADDSGLPNDRFFAVRPEGSVSTLKIQRTERGDSAVYLCASSLTGQGADGYTFGSGTRLTVV.

On this clone itself: From the germline J gene comes the end of the CDR3, since the read stops 3 residues before it. The rearrangement links TRBV18 to TRBJ1-2; no clear D gene. Germline loops: CDR1 KGHSH, CDR2 LQKENI. The CDR3 is made up of 14 amino acids. The CDR3 DNA, read in part, is TGTGCCAGCTCACCGGGTAGACTCACCTACGAC. Protein: CASSPGRLTYD. The CDR3 in full is CASSPGRLTYDYTF.

About this clone itself: With the read ending 3 residues before the CDR3 end, the germline J gene is used to fill in that end. The chain employs TRBV2 and TRBJ2-7; TRBD2 aligns across 13 bases. V shed 6 bases, J shed 2 bases, and the junction held 4 bases outside the gene matches. CDR3 length: 15 amino acids. The V gene's germline CDR1 is SNHLY and CDR2 FYNNEI. The CDR3 loop reads CASSVTSGGAYEQYF. The DNA read from the CDR3 is TGTGCCAGCAGCGTAACTAGCGGGGGGGCCTACGAG.

The sequenced CDR3 bases are TGTGCCAGTAGTATAGCGAGGGGCCAAGAGACG. This encodes CASSIARGQET. The whole CDR3 protein is CASSIARGQETQYF. This chain uses TRBV19 with TRBJ2-3; D is possibly TRBD1 or TRBD2 (5 bases each). With the read ending 3 residues before the CDR3 end, the germline J gene is used to fill in that end. This CDR3 contains 14 residues. Germline lookup yields CDR1 LNHDA and CDR2 SQIVND (reference sequence).

The CDR3 DNA, read in part, is TGTGCCAGCAGCCCGACCGGACAGGCTGAC. Protein product: CASSPTGQAD. Given in full, the CDR3 is CASSPTGQADYTF. The chain is built from TRBV7-9 and TRBJ1-2; 7 positions match TRBD1. From the germline J gene comes the end of the CDR3, since the read stops 3 residues before it. The CDR3 is 13 amino acids. Germline V gene lookup returns CDR1 SEHNR and CDR2 FQNEAQ (reference sequence). The variable domain in full, completed from reference TRBV7-9 and TRBJ1-2, reads DTGVSQNPRHKITKRGQNVTFRCDPISEHNRLYWYRQTLGQGPEFLTYFQNEAQLEKSRLLSDRFSAERPKGSFSTLEIQRTEQGDSAMYLCASSPTGQADYTFGSGTRLTVV.

About this clone: The sequence runs out 3 residues before the end of the CDR3; the remainder is reconstructed from the germline J gene. V and J are TRBV19 and TRBJ2-1, with D unresolved. The germline CDR1 and CDR2 sequences are LNHDA and SQIVND (reference sequence). The CDR3 runs 11 residues. Trimming shortened V by 3 bases and J by 9 bases, and 6 bases separated the two germline ends. CDR3 sequence: CASSIPGEQFF. The covered CDR3 bases are TGTGCCAGTAGTATTCCGGGTGAG.

Regarding this clone: The read is 3 residues too short to cover the CDR3 end, so that end is filled in from the germline J gene. The chain recombines TRBV12-3 or TRBV12-4 with TRBJ2-5; possibly TRBD1 for D (6 bases). The length of the CDR3 is 14 residues. V lost 3 bases and J lost 5, with 13 bases in between. The covered CDR3 bases are TGTGCCAGCAGTTTTCCGATAAGGGGGGAGACC. It specifies CASSFPIRGET. The whole CDR3 sequence is CASSFPIRGETQYF.

As for this clone: The CDR3 extends 3 residues past the end of the read, so its final part is completed from the germline J gene. V gene TRBV4-1 combines with J gene TRBJ1-2; 8 positions match TRBD1. V dropped 3 bases and J dropped 4; count of bases not matched to a gene: 4. Germline V lookup: CDR1 MGHRA, CDR2 YSYEKL. The CDR3 consists of 14 residues. The sequenced CDR3 bases are TGCGCCAGCAGCCATACAGGGGGAGCCTATGGC. It encodes CASSHTGGAYG. Given in full, the CDR3 is CASSHTGGAYGYTF.

This clone shows up as medium-sized by frequency. The read ends 3 residues before the CDR3 terminus; that terminus is restored from the germline J gene. V usage is TRBV7-3 and J usage is TRBJ2-1, with D uncertain. V was cut by 3 bases and J by 4 bases, with 13 bases left in between. The CDR3 runs to 15 residues. From germline, CDR1 is SGHTA and CDR2 FQGTGA. The CDR3 protein is CASSFSGSGYNEQFF. The sequenced part of the CDR3 DNA is TGTGCCAGCAGCTTTTCCGGGTCGGGTTACAATGAG.

This CDR3 is CASSDGTGNSPLFF. The part of the CDR3 DNA that was read is TGTGCCAGCAGCGACGGGACAGGGAATTCACCG. The V call is TRBV5-5, the J call TRBJ2-2; 9 bases fit TRBD1. The CDR3 end falls 3 residues outside the read, so it is completed with the germline J gene. Per germline, CDR1 SGHKS and CDR2 YYEKEE (reference sequence). This CDR3 contains 14 residues.

This clone is identified as medium-sized from frequency. The sequence runs out 3 residues before the end of the CDR3; the remainder is reconstructed from the germline J gene. The chain has TRBV18 and TRBJ2-1; D uncertain. V was trimmed by 3 bases and J by 0 bases, leaving 9 bases between them. The CDR3 totals 15 residues. The germline CDR1 and CDR2 sequences are KGHSH and LQKENI. The CDR3 sequence is CASSPVQSSYNEQFF. CDR3 bases read: TGTGCCAGCTCACCTGTACAGAGCTCCTACAATGAG.

As regards this clone: The CDR3 end is not reached by the read, which stops 3 residues before it; the germline J gene fills it in. The J gene is TRBJ2-5, the V gene TRBV20-1, with 9 positions matching TRBD1. The junction had 8 bases not matched to a gene; V was cut back by 5 bases and J by 4 bases. Germline CDR1 reads DFQATT; CDR2 reads SNEGSKA (reference sequence). This CDR3 region has 14 residues. The sequenced CDR3 bases are TGCAGTGCTTTGAATCTGGACAGGGGAGAGACC. This codes for CSALNLDRGET. The whole CDR3 reads CSALNLDRGETQYF.

Comments on this clone: Sequencing ends 3 residues short of the CDR3 end; the germline J gene provides the rest. The rearrangement uses TRBV27 and TRBJ1-1, with 9 nucleotides matching TRBD1. J was trimmed by 2 bases and V by 4 bases; bases with no gene match: 8. CDR3 length: 16 residues. CDR1 is MNHEY and CDR2 is SMNVEV in the germline V gene (reference sequence). CDR3 in amino acids: CASSSRTGDENTEAFF. The DNA read from the CDR3 is TGTGCCAGCAGTTCTCGGACAGGGGATGAAAACACTGAA.

According to its frequency, this clone is medium-sized (0.01 to 0.1%). With the read ending 3 residues before the CDR3 end, the germline J gene is used to fill in that end. The gene calls are TRBV18 and TRBJ2-5, with 13 bases fitting TRBD2. The J segment lost 2 bases and the V segment lost 6 bases, leaving 3 bases of the junction unmatched. The CDR3 has 15 residues. Germline values: CDR1 KGHSH, CDR2 LQKENI. This CDR3 is CASSLGLAGQETQYF. CDR3 DNA, as far as it was read: TGTGCCAGCTCCCTGGGACTAGCGGGGCAAGAGACC. Supplemented by reference TRBV18 and TRBJ2-5, the full variable domain reads NAGVMQNPRHLVRRRGQEARLRCSPMKGHSHVYWYRQLPEEGLKFMVYLQKENIIDESGMPKERFSAEFPKEGPSILRIQQVVRGDSAAYFCASSLGLAGQETQYFGPGTRLLVL.